This TCR beta chain was sequenced for a study of shared clonotypes between healthy human individuals (dated by TCRdb to the early 2020s). Some background on the complete study: A couple of women and a few men aged 18 to 49 years were included in the cohort. For each donor, three plates each were used for CD4 naive and CD4 memory, two plates were used for CD8 naive, and one plate was used for CD8 memory. The study deeply sequenced blood TCR repertoires of several healthy adults to estimate repertoire size and the extent of clonotype sharing between individuals. Different laboratories and diverse techniques were used to prepare libraries and sequence TCR repertoires, to increase sequencing depth and limit assay-specific biases. Each donor's leukapheresis produced roughly between roughly 0.85 and 9.5 billion PBMCs.

Trimming at the junction amounts to 6 bases on V and 7 bases on J, and the germline ends lie 16 bases apart. From its cysteine to its phenylalanine, the CDR3 spans 13 amino acids. Just CDR3 DNA is preserved here, 39 bases in frame from base 1. Sequences SNHLY (CDR1) and FYNNEI (CDR2) are obtained from the germline V gene. Donors were healthy HIV-negative adults with no recently reported acute infections or vaccinations. All donors were Caucasian adults living in Nashville, Tennessee, USA. CD8 memory samples were composed of magnetically selected CD45RO+ cells combined with CCR7-negative CD45RA+ effector memory (TemRA) cells. After blood collection by leukapheresis, PBMCs were isolated using Ficoll-Histopaque density gradient centrifugation and then cryopreserved in the vapor phase of liquid nitrogen. Analytical flow cytometry was used to check the purity and quantity of each magnetically sorted T cell population. Genomic DNA was isolated from every sorted fraction and measured by UV absorbance on a Nanodrop 2000c.

General conclusions and limits of the study: Because the study included only a small number of donors, the genetic and exposure-history diversity represented was limited. Only blood was sampled, and tissue TCR repertoires likely differ from those in blood. When a handful of donors were compared, the shared fraction of clonotypes was roughly 5% for naive CD4, 3.5% for naive CD8, 2% to 2.5% for memory CD4, and 0.4% for memory CD8. Estimated clonotype richness was generally larger for naive than for memory subsets. Compared with non-shared clonotypes, the clonotypes found in all four sorted-subset donors had higher generation probabilities. Incomplete sequencing was indicated by rarefaction of sorted-subset datasets, despite the large sequencing depth. Pairwise subsampling led to the expectation that sequencing depth would affect the degree of clonotype sharing among donors.

TCR CDR3 regions were amplified from genomic DNA by multiplex PCR using the deep immunoSEQ assay. For each cell subset, the extracted genomic DNA was distributed evenly across all wells of several immunoSEQ 96-well plates, and each plate served as one replicate. For sorted subsets, each replicate PCR was loaded with about 200 ng genomic DNA, equivalent to some 27,000 T cell genomes. Purified libraries were measured with a Qubit 3.0 fluorometer, size-checked on a Bioanalyzer 2100, and measured again with the KAPA Library Quantification kit. Every immunoSEQ 96-well plate was sequenced on a dedicated single-read 150-cycle Illumina NextSeq 550 flow cell. In the original analysis: Because only junctional sequences without quality scores were contained in the immunoSEQ output, filtering matching that applied to full-length reads could not be performed. Sequences were annotated with PyIR, a Python wrapper for IgBLAST v1.9, using IMGT germline references to assign V/J genes and CDR3. Any read was removed if the V/J assignment was weak (E-value above 1e-6), the CDR3 was missing, or the read contained stop codons, out-of-frame junctions, or ambiguous translated residues. V3J clonotypes were defined by identical inferred V gene, J gene, and CDR3 amino acid sequence. Percentage overlap between repertoires was calculated by dividing the number of shared unique clonotypes by the size of the smaller repertoire. RTK rarefaction, the Chao1 estimator, and Recon v2.1 estimates of unobserved clonotypes were used to assess repertoire richness. For all TCRbeta clonotypes obtained by the gDNA method from a few donors, generation probabilities were computed with OLGA. TCRdb provides this immuneACCESS table in a form limited to in-frame rearrangements. Some clones are lacking; in checked studies, under half of them reflect an unresolved V gene, and why the rest are absent is not known. D and trimming were read from the DNA, whereas the V and J calls and clone size are those reported in that table. The sample table records approximately 82,000 clones; about 64% of these occur just once. The ten largest make up roughly 56% of the sample.

Details on this clone: Its antigen specificity is not known. No base quality information exists; no much larger clone differs at one position.

The sequence was obtained from a man younger than 40 in good health. The sequencing sample was made of memory CD8+ T cells sorted from blood. According to the study, the label for this sample's cell subset or site signals: CD45RO+ cells pooled with CCR7-negative TemRA cells. Recombination joined TRBV2 with TRBJ2-7, and TRBD2 may be the D gene, going by 6 matching bases. The CDR3 here reads CASRLDTAGEQYF. The DNA sequence follows: TGTGCCAGCAGGTTAGACACCGCGGGAGAGCAGTACTTC.